The clone carrying this T cell receptor (beta chain) has more than one count but fewer than ten. The CDR3 covers 15 residues. V was pared by 0 bases and J by 5 bases, with 11 bases between. Germline CDR1 is SGDLS and CDR2 is YYNGEE. This entry is derived from a study of T-cell memory formation after mild COVID-19. Each CDR3 protein is one row after TCRdb ran MiXCR on the 5' RACE reads. The table records approximately 560,000 distinct CDR3 sequences, 15% to 20% of them present only once. The specimen was PBMCs or a T cell subset sorted from them (not recorded which). The chain is built from TRBV9 and TRBJ2-2; TRBD2 is a possible D gene (5 bases). The TCR was taken from an adult woman who had mild COVID-19 (a few samples of this study predate the infection). Cell type and time point are not known. CDR3: CASSVESGVTGELFF. DNA of the CDR3: TGTGCCAGCAGCGTAGAAAGCGGAGTAACCGGGGAGCTGTTTTTT.